The 29 T cell receptor beta chains presented below share a single source sample, sequenced in a study of regulatory T cells in long-lasting Graves disease. Sequencing libraries for TCR beta were prepared with iRepertoire HTBI primers and Arm-PCR of CDR3 regions. TCRdb recomputed calls from the multiplex PCR reads with MiXCR, one row per CDR3 protein. Of under 350,000 distinct CDR3 sequences in the sample, 22% were seen once. Time point given: persistent/refractory GD, antithyroid drugs over 5 years with positive TRAb. Construction of the TCR library relied on RNA isolated from PBMCs. The sequencing used peripheral blood mononuclear cells (PBMCs), collected when the disease was refractory, from a patient treated with antithyroid drugs. All receptors derive from a female donor with Graves disease.

A few counts support this clonotype. The chain joins TRBV7-2 to TRBJ2-7; 7 positions agree with TRBD1. This CDR3 region has 16 residues. Trimming cost V 5 bases and J 1 base; bases outside gene matches: 11. In germline, CDR1 is SGHTA, CDR2 FQGNSA. The CDR3 sequence: CASSLHLTGSSYEQYF. CDR3 DNA sequence: TGTGCCAGCAGCCTACACTTGACAGGGTCTTCCTACGAGCAGTACTTC.

This clonotype showed up just a few times. The chain is built from TRBV5-1 and TRBJ2-2; 10 bases map to TRBD1. CDR1 and CDR2 (germline): SGHRS, YFSETQ. The J segment lost 6 bases and the V segment lost 7 bases, leaving 6 bases of the junction unmatched. This CDR3 spans 14 amino acids. CDR3 in amino acids: CASGTGDESGELFF. The CDR3 nucleotides read TGCGCCAGCGGGACAGGGGATGAATCCGGGGAGCTGTTTTTT.

This clonotype was detected only once. The CDR3 nucleotides are TGCAGTGCTAGAGATATCCCCTCTAGCGGGAGACTCTACAATGAGCAGTTCTTC. Translation gives CSARDIPSSGRLYNEQFF. V is TRBV20-1 and J is TRBJ2-1, with 10 bases matching TRBD2. The J segment lost 3 bases and the V segment lost 0 bases, leaving 11 bases of the junction unmatched. CDR3 length: 18 amino acids. Per the germline V gene, CDR1 is DFQATT and CDR2 is SNEGSKA (reference sequence).

This clonotype was recorded a few times. This chain connects TRBV6-1 to TRBJ1-1; TRBD1 aligns across 9 bases. V shed 3 bases and J 6 bases; nucleotides not matched to a gene: 5. Germline loops: CDR1 MNHNS, CDR2 SASEGT. The CDR3 sequence is 14 residues long. CDR3 in amino acids: CASSDTGGLAEAFF. CDR3 DNA: TGTGCCAGCAGTGACACAGGGGGCCTCGCTGAAGCTTTCTTT.

Ten or more counts support this clonotype. The chain is built from TRBV3-1 and TRBJ1-5, with no clear D. The CDR3 sequence is 14 residues long. V gave up 0 bases and J gave up 6 bases, with 9 bases separating them. CDR1 LGHDT and CDR2 YNNKEL come from the germline V gene (reference sequence). CDR3 region: CASSQDSLAQPQHF. CDR3 coding DNA: TGTGCCAGCAGCCAAGATAGTCTGGCTCAGCCCCAGCATTTT.

A remark on this clonotype: This clone may be a read error of a much larger clone one base away. The rearrangement links TRBV2 to TRBJ1-1; no clear D gene. The CDR3 is made up of 9 amino acids. CDR1 and CDR2 from the germline V gene are SNHLY and FYNNEI. This chain's CDR3 is CASSTEVFF. The CDR3 bases are TGTGCCAGCAGCACTGAAGTTTTCTTT.

V is TRBV30 and J is TRBJ2-1; no clear D. The CDR3 is 13 residues long. V lost 7 bases to trimming and J lost 1 base, with 11 bases between them. Germline assignment: CDR1 GTSNPN and CDR2 SVGIG (reference sequence). CDR3 protein: CAYLRSSYNEQFF. CDR3 nucleotide sequence: TGTGCCTACCTACGTAGTTCCTACAATGAGCAGTTCTTC.

In its sample, this clonotype was seen a few times. CDR3 coding DNA: TGTGCCAGCAGTTCCGAGATTCGGGATGGCTACACCTTC. This encodes CASSSEIRDGYTF. The rearrangement joins TRBV12-3 or TRBV12-4 to TRBJ1-2, with no clear D. Trimming left V 4 bases short and J 6 bases short, with 12 bases between. The CDR3 is made up of 13 amino acids.

The chain links TRBV7-3 to TRBJ1-1; 7 bases are shared with TRBD1. This CDR3 has 15 residues. Germline V gene lookup returns CDR1 SGHTA and CDR2 FQGTGA. Germline trimming cut 3 bases from V and 3 bases from J; bases unmatched to any gene: 7. The CDR3: CASSFPGQRDTEAFF. The CDR3 DNA reads TGTGCCAGCAGCTTCCCGGGACAGAGAGACACTGAAGCTTTCTTT.

This sequence joins TRBV2 and TRBJ2-2, with D possibly being TRBD1 or TRBD2 (5 bases each). V shed 5 bases and J shed 2 bases, with 15 bases lying between them. CDR3 size: 16 residues. The germline V gene has CDR1 SNHLY and CDR2 FYNNEI. CDR3 sequence: CASSWQGGGNTGELFF. As DNA, the CDR3 is TGTGCCAGCAGTTGGCAGGGTGGGGGAAACACCGGGGAGCTGTTTTTT.

V is TRBV20-1 and J is TRBJ2-7; D is possibly TRBD2 (7 bases). The length of the CDR3 is 15 residues. Germline-derived CDR1 and CDR2 are DFQATT and SNEGSKA (reference sequence). The V and J ends lost 0 bases and 3 bases respectively, with 15 bases between them. The CDR3 DNA follows: TGCAGTGCTAGAGAACGGGGGGCGAGGGTCTACGAGCAGTACTTC. This encodes CSARERGARVYEQYF.

Many counts were recorded for this clonotype. The J gene is TRBJ2-2, the V gene TRBV6-2 or TRBV6-3; D remains unclear. The V end lost 8 bases, the J end lost 0 bases, and 7 bases lay between the germline ends. The V gene's germline CDR1 is MNHEY and CDR2 SVGEGT. The CDR3 runs 13 residues. Here the CDR3 DNA reads TGTGCCAGCGAGACGGCGAACACCGGGGAGCTGTTTTTT. Translated: CASETANTGELFF.

V usage is TRBV20-1 and J usage is TRBJ1-4, with a weak D call TRBD1 (6 bases). V shed 2 bases and J shed 10 bases, with 17 bases lying between them. The CDR3 contains 14 residues. The germline V gene encodes CDR1 DFQATT and CDR2 SNEGSKA (reference sequence). The DNA of the CDR3 is TGCAGTGCTAGAACGGGGCAGGGGTTCGGAAAACTGTTTTTT. This encodes CSARTGQGFGKLFF.

This clonotype was seen repeatedly, ten times or more. The chain combines TRBV6-1 with TRBJ2-7; D perhaps matches TRBD2 (5 bases). The germline V gene has CDR1 MNHNS and CDR2 SASEGT. V dropped 5 bases and J dropped 5 bases, with 16 bases sitting between them. The CDR3 totals 14 residues. The CDR3 region is CASSKPQEVDEQYF. The CDR3 DNA reads as TGTGCCAGCAGTAAGCCCCAGGAGGTCGACGAGCAGTACTTC.

V usage is TRBV29-1 and J usage is TRBJ2-7; possibly TRBD1 or TRBD2 for D (5 bases each). Between the trimmed V and J ends, which lost 4 bases and 5 bases, there was a span of 12 bases. Germline V CDR1 and CDR2: SQVTM, ANQGSEA. There are 12 residues in the CDR3. The CDR3 bases are TGCAGCGTTGTCGCACTAGGGGACGAGCAGTACTTC. Protein: CSVVALGDEQYF.

The gene calls are TRBV19 and TRBJ2-3, with TRBD2 identical over 7 bases. This CDR3 comprises 17 residues. CDR1 and CDR2 from the germline V gene are LNHDA and SQIVND (reference sequence). Trimming at V came to 3 bases and at J to 3 bases, leaving 12 bases not matched to a gene. The CDR3 region has the DNA TGTGCCAGTAGTATTCGAATGCGGGAGCGGATGACAGATACGCAGTATTTT. This sequence encodes CASSIRMRERMTDTQYF.

In this sample, this clonotype turned up a few times. The chain recombines TRBV7-2 with TRBJ1-2; 7 positions match TRBD1. Germline CDR1 SGHTA, CDR2 FQGNSA. This CDR3 region has 16 residues. J gave up 6 bases and V 1 base, and 11 bases lay outside the gene matches. CDR3 region: CASSLGGQPDINGYTF. In nucleotides, the CDR3 is TGTGCCAGCAGCTTAGGGGGACAGCCAGACATTAATGGCTACACCTTC.

V usage is TRBV28 and J usage is TRBJ2-3; D is unclear. Germline CDR1 is MDHEN and CDR2 is SYDVKM. The CDR3 length is 11 residues. The V gene lost 8 bases and the J gene lost 6 bases, with 9 bases spanning the gap. CDR3 nucleotide sequence: TGTGCCAGCCAGTTTTTGGATACGCAGTATTTT. Its translation: CASQFLDTQYF.

This clonotype was recorded a few times. This chain connects TRBV27 to TRBJ2-5; D is possibly TRBD2 (6 bases). Germline loops: CDR1 MNHEY, CDR2 SMNVEV (reference sequence). With 3 bases removed from V and 5 bases from J, the gap between germline ends came to 16 bases. The CDR3 is 15 amino acids. CDR3 nucleotides: TGTGCCAGCAGTTTCCATACCCGGGAGAGGGAGACCCAGTACTTC. Protein: CASSFHTRERETQYF.

This clonotype has a handful of counts. CDR3: CASSLARQKGAEAFF. The CDR3 coding sequence is TGTGCCAGCAGCTTAGCGCGGCAGAAAGGGGCTGAAGCTTTCTTT. This chain uses TRBV7-9 with TRBJ1-1, with a weak D call TRBD1 (5 bases). The CDR3 contains 15 residues. From germline, CDR1 is SEHNR and CDR2 FQNEAQ (reference sequence). The V and J ends lost 0 bases and 6 bases respectively, with 14 bases between them.

V is TRBV20-1 and J is TRBJ1-6; perhaps TRBD1 as D (6 bases). CDR3 length: 15 amino acids. Per the germline V gene, CDR1 is DFQATT and CDR2 is SNEGSKA (reference sequence). V lost 5 bases and J lost 12, with 23 bases in between. CDR3 loop: CSAPGEGYRDLPLHF. The CDR3 bases are TGCAGTGCTCCAGGAGAGGGTTACAGGGATTTACCCCTCCACTTT.

This clonotype came up a few times. The chain employs TRBV6-5 and TRBJ2-5; TRBD2 is a possible D gene (5 bases). V was pared by 4 bases and J by 7 bases, with 10 bases between. The CDR3 extends over 12 amino acids. Germline V gene sequence: CDR1 MNHEY, CDR2 SVGAGI. CDR3: CASSSLGGTQYF. The CDR3 region has the DNA TGTGCCAGCAGTTCGCTCGGAGGGACCCAGTACTTC.

This clonotype appeared a few times. This chain connects TRBV5-6 to TRBJ1-6; maybe TRBD1 (6 bases). V gave up 0 bases and J gave up 8 bases, with 15 bases separating them. The CDR3 length is 16 residues. In germline, CDR1 is SGHDT, CDR2 YYEEEE. CDR3 in amino acids: CASSLAPTGGYSPLHF. The DNA for the CDR3 is TGTGCCAGCAGCTTGGCCCCGACAGGCGGTTATTCACCCCTCCACTTT.

The chain couples TRBV2 to TRBJ2-3; the match to TRBD2 covers 11 bases. The ends lost 5 bases at V and 3 bases at J; junction bases unmatched: 4. Germline CDR1 and CDR2: SNHLY and FYNNEI. The CDR3 is made up of 15 amino acids. Here the CDR3 reads CASSNSGRGTDTQYF. In DNA, the CDR3 is TGTGCCAGCAGTAATAGCGGGAGGGGAACAGATACGCAGTATTTT.

The table lists this clonotype with a few counts. The chain employs TRBV6-2 or TRBV6-3 and TRBJ2-7; 10 bases are shared with TRBD2. Germline V gives CDR1 MNHEY, CDR2 SVGEGT. The CDR3 spans 17 residues. The V gene end was trimmed by 2 bases and the J gene end by 2 bases; junction bases not matched to a gene: 9. The CDR3 bases are TGTGCCAGCAGTTACAACCCTGGACTAGCGGAAGCCTACGAGCAGTACTTC. This codes for CASSYNPGLAEAYEQYF.

In its sample, this clonotype was seen a few times. The chain uses TRBV28 and TRBJ2-2; D is unclear. V was pared by 3 bases and J by 5 bases, with 13 bases between. CDR1 and CDR2 from the germline V gene are MDHEN and SYDVKM. The CDR3 runs to 15 residues. CDR3 nucleotides: TGTGCCAGCAGTTTTAAGAGATTTGGAACCGGGGAGCTGTTTTTT. It encodes CASSFKRFGTGELFF.

This clonotype was counted at least ten times. The V gene is TRBV30, the J gene TRBJ1-1; a possible D gene is TRBD1 (6 bases). The ends were cut back, 8 bases at V and 0 bases at J, with 10 bases in the middle. The CDR3 is 12 residues long. CDR1 is GTSNPN and CDR2 is SVGIG in the germline V gene (reference sequence). CDR3 in amino acids: CAVGGLNTEAFF. In nucleotides, the CDR3 is TGTGCCGTCGGGGGGCTGAACACTGAAGCTTTCTTT. The full variable domain, rest sourced from reference TRBV30 and TRBJ1-1, is SQTIHQWPATLVQPVGSPLSLECTVEGTSNPNLYWYRQAAGRGLQLLFYSVGIGQISSEVPQNLSASRPQDRQFILSSKKLLLSDSGFYLCAVGGLNTEAFFGQGTRLTVV.

This clonotype was seen a handful of times. The rearrangement links TRBV30 to TRBJ2-5; 7 bases match TRBD1. Trimming cost V 0 bases and J 5 bases; bases outside gene matches: 6. The CDR3 is made up of 14 amino acids. CDR1 GTSNPN and CDR2 SVGIG come from the germline V gene (reference sequence). CDR3 loop: CAWSVTGVGETQYF. The CDR3 DNA reads as TGTGCCTGGAGTGTAACAGGGGTCGGGGAGACCCAGTACTTC.

This clonotype came up a few times. This chain joins TRBV19 and TRBJ2-5, with D tentatively TRBD2 (6 bases). Germline V CDR1 and CDR2: LNHDA, SQIVND (reference sequence). CDR3 length: 14 residues. V was cut by 10 bases and J by 5 bases, with 20 bases left in between. The CDR3 nucleotides read TGTGCCACGAGGCGGAGGGCCGCGGAGGAGACCCAGTACTTC. Amino acids: CATRRRAAEETQYF.